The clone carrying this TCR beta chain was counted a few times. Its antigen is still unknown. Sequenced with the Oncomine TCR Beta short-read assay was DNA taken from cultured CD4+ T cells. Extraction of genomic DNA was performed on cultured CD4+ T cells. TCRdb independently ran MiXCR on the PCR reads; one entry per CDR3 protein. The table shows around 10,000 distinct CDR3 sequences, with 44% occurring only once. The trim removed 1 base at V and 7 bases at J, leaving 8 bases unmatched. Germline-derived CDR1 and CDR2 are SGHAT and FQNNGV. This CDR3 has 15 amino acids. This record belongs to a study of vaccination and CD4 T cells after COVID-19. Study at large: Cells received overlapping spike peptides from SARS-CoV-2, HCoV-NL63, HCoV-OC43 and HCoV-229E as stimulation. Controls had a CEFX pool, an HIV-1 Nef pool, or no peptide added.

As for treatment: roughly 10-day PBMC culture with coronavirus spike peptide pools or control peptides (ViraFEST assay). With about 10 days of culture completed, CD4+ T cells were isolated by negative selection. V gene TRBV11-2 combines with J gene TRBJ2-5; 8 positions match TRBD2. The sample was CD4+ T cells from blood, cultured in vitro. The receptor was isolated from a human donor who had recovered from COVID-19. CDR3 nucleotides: TGTGCCAGCAGCTTAGGGGGACTAGGGTGGAGGACCCAGTACTTC. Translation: CASSLGGLGWRTQYF.